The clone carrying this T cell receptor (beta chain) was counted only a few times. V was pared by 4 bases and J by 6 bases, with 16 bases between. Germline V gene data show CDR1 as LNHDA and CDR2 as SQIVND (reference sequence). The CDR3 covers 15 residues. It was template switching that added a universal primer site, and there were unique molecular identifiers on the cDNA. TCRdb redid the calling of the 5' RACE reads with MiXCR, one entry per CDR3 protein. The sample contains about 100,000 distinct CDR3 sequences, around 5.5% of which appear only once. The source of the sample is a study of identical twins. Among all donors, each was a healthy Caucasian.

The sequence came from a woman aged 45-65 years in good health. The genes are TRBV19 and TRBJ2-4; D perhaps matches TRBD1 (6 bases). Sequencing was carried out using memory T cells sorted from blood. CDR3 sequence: CASSTSRGGGNIQYF. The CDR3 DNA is TGTGCCAGTAGTACGTCCAGGGGTGGGGGAAACATTCAGTACTTC.